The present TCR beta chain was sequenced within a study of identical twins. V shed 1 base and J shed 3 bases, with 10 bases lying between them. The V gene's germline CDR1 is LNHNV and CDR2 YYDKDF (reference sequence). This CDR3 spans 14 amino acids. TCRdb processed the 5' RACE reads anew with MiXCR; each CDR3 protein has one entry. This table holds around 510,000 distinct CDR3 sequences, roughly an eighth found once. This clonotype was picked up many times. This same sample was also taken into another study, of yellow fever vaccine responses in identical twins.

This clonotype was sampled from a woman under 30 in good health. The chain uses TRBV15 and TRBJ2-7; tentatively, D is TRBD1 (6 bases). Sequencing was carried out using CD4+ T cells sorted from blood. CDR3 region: CATSRGGQNYEQYF. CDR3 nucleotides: TGTGCCACCAGCAGAGGCGGACAGAACTACGAGCAGTACTTC. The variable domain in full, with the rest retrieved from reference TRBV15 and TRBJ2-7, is DAMVIQNPRYQVTQFGKPVTLSCSQTLNHNVMYWYQQKSSQAPKLLFHYYDKDFNNEADTPDNFQSRRPNTSFCFLDIRSPGLGDTAMYLCATSRGGQNYEQYFGPGTRLTVT.